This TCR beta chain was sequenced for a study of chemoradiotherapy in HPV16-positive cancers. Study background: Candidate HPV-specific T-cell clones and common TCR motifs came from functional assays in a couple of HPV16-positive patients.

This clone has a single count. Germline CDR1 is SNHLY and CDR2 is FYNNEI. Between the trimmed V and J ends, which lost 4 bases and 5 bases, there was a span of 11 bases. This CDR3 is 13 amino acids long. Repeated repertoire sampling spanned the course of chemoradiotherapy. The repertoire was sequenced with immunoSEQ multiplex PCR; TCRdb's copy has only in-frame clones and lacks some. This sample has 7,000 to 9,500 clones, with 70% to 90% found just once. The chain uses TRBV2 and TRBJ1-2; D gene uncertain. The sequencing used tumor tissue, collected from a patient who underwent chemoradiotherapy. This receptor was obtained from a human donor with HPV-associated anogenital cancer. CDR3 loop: CASSVTAAYGYTF. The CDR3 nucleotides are TGTGCCAGCAGTGTGACGGCGGCTTATGGCTACACCTTC.